This TCR beta chain came from a study of blood T cell repertoires in COVID-19. Background on the study: The United States, Italy and Spain provided the acute and convalescent COVID-19 samples.

Germline V gene data show CDR1 as MDHEN and CDR2 as SYDVKM. This CDR3 contains 14 residues. J was trimmed by 6 bases and V by 1 base; bases with no gene match: 2. Using immunoSEQ multiplex PCR, the repertoire was profiled, and TCRdb retains in-frame clones only, with some absent. The sample includes 200,000 to 250,000 clones, approximately 85% seen only once; the top ten take 0.98%. This TCR came from a man aged 40-49 years with acute or convalescent COVID-19. This chain joins TRBV28 and TRBJ1-5; 8 nucleotides line up with TRBD1. What was sequenced was peripheral blood. CDR3 residues: CASSLSGGSQPQHF. The CDR3 DNA sequence: TGTGCCAGCAGTTTATCAGGGGGCTCTCAGCCCCAGCATTTT.